The rows below give T cell receptor beta chains drawn from one sample of a study of T cells in Graves' hyperthyroidism and ophthalmopathy. One entry per CDR3 protein results from TCRdb running MiXCR on the multiplex PCR reads. Of 96,000 or so distinct CDR3 sequences in the sample, about 51% were seen once. Sequencing was performed on blood. The receptors originated from a woman between 35 and 50 years old with Graves' hyperthyroidism. Each CDR3 is given with its conserved first and last residue. A D gene is named only where the DNA matches it firmly. Size is omitted from some rows. Given values are once, few, many or a class for expanded clones.

abundance	d_gene	j_gene	v_gene	CDR3aa	CDR3nt
many	TRBD1	TRBJ1-2	TRBV20-1	CSGFPTRYRGGGYTF	TGCAGTGGCTTTCCGACCCGCTACAGGGGCGGTGGCTACACCTTC
-	TRBD2	TRBJ2-5	TRBV29-1	CSVRWLAGVRETQYF	TGCAGCGTTCGTTGGCTAGCGGGAGTCAGGGAGACCCAGTACTTC
-	TRBD1	TRBJ2-5	TRBV20-1	CSAREESGQGQPQYF	TGCAGTGCTAGAGAGGAGTCGGGACAGGGACAGCCCCAGTACTTC
-	TRBD1	TRBJ1-6	TRBV7-9	CASSLSGQGQSPLHF	TGTGCCAGCAGCTTATCGGGACAGGGACAATCACCCCTCCACTTT
once	TRBD2	TRBJ2-5	TRBV10-3	CAISGAGRKTQYF	TGTGCCATCAGTGGAGCGGGAAGAAAGACCCAGTACTTC
many	-	TRBJ1-2	TRBV7-2	CASSAAGGAIGGYTF	TGTGCCAGCAGCGCAGCGGGGGGGGCGATCGGTGGCTACACCTTC
-	TRBD2	TRBJ2-7	TRBV29-1	CSVMGLAGDEQYF	TGCAGCGTTATGGGACTAGCGGGGGACGAGCAGTACTTC
-	TRBD2	TRBJ2-7	TRBV25-1	CASSDVTSGSPYEQYF	TGTGCCAGCAGTGACGTGACTAGCGGGAGTCCCTACGAGCAGTACTTC
many	-	TRBJ2-2	TRBV2	CASKAPGDTGELFF	TGTGCCAGCAAGGCACCAGGGGACACCGGGGAGCTGTTTTTT
once	-	TRBJ1-2	TRBV2	CASSPLAYPDGYTF	TGTGCCAGCAGCCCATTGGCTTACCCCGATGGCTACACCTTC
few	-	TRBJ2-6	TRBV29-1	CSVEERQPLNTEAF	TGCAGCGTTGAAGAGAGGCAGCCTCTGAACACTGAAGCTTTC
-	-	TRBJ1-1	TRBV5-5	CASSYDENTEAFF	TGTGCCAGCAGTTACGATGAGAACACTGAAGCTTTCTTC
many	-	TRBJ1-5	TRBV5-1	CASSLGGRGSNQPQHF	TGTGCCAGCAGCTTGGGGGGGCGAGGGAGCAATCAGCCCCAGCATTTT
many	-	TRBJ1-2	TRBV7-9	CASSTRPGTRRVYGYTF	TGTGCCAGCAGCACTCGCCCCGGGACCCGAAGGGTCTATGGCTACACCTTC
many	TRBD1	TRBJ2-5	TRBV7-2	CASSWTGGLRDETQYF	TGTGCCAGCAGCTGGACAGGGGGCTTGAGAGATGAGACCCAGTACTTC
few	-	TRBJ1-1	TRBV7-2	CASSFRIAGGLGTEAFF	TGCGCCAGCAGCTTCAGAATCGCGGGGGGTCTGGGCACTGAAGCTTTCTTT
-	-	TRBJ1-1	TRBV24-1	CATSAPFCDPKEASF	TGTGCCACCAGTGCGCCTTTTTGTGACCCAAAAGAGGCTTCCTTT
-	TRBD1	TRBJ2-5	TRBV5-1	CASSGTGPAETQYF	TGCGCCAGCAGCGGGACAGGGCCAGCAGAGACCCAGTACTTC
-	-	TRBJ1-5	TRBV7-8	CASSLELGPGNQPQHF	TGTGCCAGCAGCTTAGAGTTAGGCCCTGGCAATCAGCCCCAGCATTTT
few	-	TRBJ2-7	TRBV2	CASSYISYPAVEQYF	TGTGCCAGCAGTTACATCAGCTACCCCGCGGTCGAGCAGTACTTC
many	-	TRBJ2-7	TRBV4-2	CASSQGEGDEQYF	TGTGCCAGCAGCCAAGGGGAGGGGGACGAGCAGTACTTC
once	-	TRBJ1-1	TRBV29-1	CSAEGAMNTEAFF	TGCAGCGCCGAAGGGGCCATGAACACTGAAGCTTTCTTT
-	-	TRBJ1-6	TRBV25-1	CASMEGDSPLHF	TGTGCCAGCATGGAGGGGGATTCACCCCTCCACTTT
-	TRBD1	TRBJ1-2	TRBV7-2	CASSVSRDRGIYRGYTF	TGTGCCAGCAGTGTATCAAGGGACAGGGGGATATATCGCGGCTACACCTTC